Sequencing of this T cell receptor beta chain was carried out in a study of identical twins. Trimming took 8 bases from V and 6 from J, leaving 17 bases between them. The CDR3 extends over 13 amino acids. CDR1 and CDR2 (germline): ENHRY, SYGVKD. TCRdb re-analysed the 5' RACE reads in MiXCR, keeping a single row per CDR3 protein. Counted here are 270,000 or so distinct CDR3 sequences, around 8.8% occurring once; the ten biggest clones make up about 3%. These data were also reused for a study on yellow fever vaccine responses in identical twins.

Sequencing was carried out using CD8+ T cells sorted from blood. V usage is TRBV10-3 and J usage is TRBJ2-7; D is perhaps TRBD1 or TRBD2 (5 bases each). This clonotype was obtained from a woman under 30 in good health. Here the CDR3 reads CAILRDPDSEQYF. The CDR3, as DNA: TGTGCCATCCTCAGGGACCCTGATAGCGAGCAGTACTTC.